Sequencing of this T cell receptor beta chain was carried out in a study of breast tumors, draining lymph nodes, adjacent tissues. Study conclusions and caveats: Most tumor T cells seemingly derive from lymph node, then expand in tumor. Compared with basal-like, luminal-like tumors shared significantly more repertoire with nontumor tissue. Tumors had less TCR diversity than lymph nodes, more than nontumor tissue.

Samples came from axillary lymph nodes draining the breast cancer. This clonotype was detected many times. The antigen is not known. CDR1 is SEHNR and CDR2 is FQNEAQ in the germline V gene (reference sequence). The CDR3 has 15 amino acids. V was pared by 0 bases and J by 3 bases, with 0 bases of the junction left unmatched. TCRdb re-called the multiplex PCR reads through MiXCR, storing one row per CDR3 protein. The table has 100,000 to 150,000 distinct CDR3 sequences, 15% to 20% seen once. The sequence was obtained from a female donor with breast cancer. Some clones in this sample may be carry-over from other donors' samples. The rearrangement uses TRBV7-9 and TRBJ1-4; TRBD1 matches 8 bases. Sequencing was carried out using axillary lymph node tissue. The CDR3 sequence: CASSLATGANEKLFF. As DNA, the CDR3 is TGTGCCAGCAGCTTAGCGACAGGGGCTAATGAAAAACTGTTTTTT.